Below, 9 T cell receptor beta chains from the same sample are listed, as sequenced in a study of control samples from healthy donors and cancer patients. Data came from immunoSEQ multiplex PCR; TCRdb stores just in-frame clones and leaves some out. This repertoire shows about 120,000 clones, 85% to 90% found once; its top ten account for about 12%. The specimen sequenced was blood. The source is a man aged 25-40 years in good health.

The DNA for the CDR3 is TGTGCCAGCAGCCGAGTCGACAGGCTCGCTTCCTACGAGCAGTACTTC. Protein sequence: CASSRVDRLASYEQYF. The chain has TRBV5-6 and TRBJ2-7; D possibly corresponds to TRBD1 (6 bases). The CDR3 extends over 16 amino acids. Between the trimmed V and J ends, which lost 4 bases and 1 base, there was a span of 18 bases. Germline V gives CDR1 SGHDT, CDR2 YYEEEE.

This chain connects TRBV13 to TRBJ1-1; perhaps TRBD1 as D (5 bases). Deletions cut 0 bases from V and 1 base from J, with 18 bases between. The germline gives CDR1 PRHDT, CDR2 FYEKMQ (reference sequence). The CDR3 has 18 amino acids. The CDR3 spells CASSLGHPGITPNTEAFF. Written as DNA, the CDR3 is TGTGCCAGCAGCTTAGGCCATCCAGGGATCACGCCGAACACTGAAGCTTTCTTT.

The chain employs TRBV11-2 and TRBJ1-6; no firm D call. The V gene's germline CDR1 is SGHAT and CDR2 FQNNGV. V was pared by 5 bases and J by 7 bases, with 15 bases between. The CDR3 is made up of 15 amino acids. In DNA form, the CDR3 reads TGTGCCAGCAGCCACGAACCCGGGATAAATTCACCCCTCCACTTT. It encodes CASSHEPGINSPLHF.

The gene calls are TRBV28 and TRBJ1-5; TRBD1 matches at 7 bases. The junction had 0 bases not matched to a gene; V was cut back by 8 bases and J by 2 bases. This CDR3 is 12 amino acids long. Germline loops: CDR1 MDHEN, CDR2 SYDVKM. This chain's CDR3 is CASQGGNQPQHF. DNA for the CDR3: TGTGCCAGCCAGGGGGGCAATCAGCCCCAGCATTTT.

The chain carries TRBV4-2 and TRBJ2-2; D possibly matches TRBD1 or TRBD2 (5 bases each). CDR1 and CDR2 from the germline V gene are LGHNA and YNFKEQ. CDR3 length: 16 amino acids. With 2 bases removed from V and 2 bases from J, the gap between germline ends came to 12 bases. The CDR3 coding sequence is TGTGCCAGCAGCCAACCGGGACCATCCAACACCGGGGAGCTGTTTTTT. Its protein product is CASSQPGPSNTGELFF.

The chain recombines TRBV30 with TRBJ2-7; the match to TRBD1 covers 9 bases. V was clipped by 7 bases and J by 4 bases; unmatched bases: 8. The CDR3 spans 13 residues. Germline assignment: CDR1 GTSNPN and CDR2 SVGIG (reference sequence). DNA of the CDR3: TGTGCCTCCGACAGGGGGACTCCGTACGAGCAGTACTTC. Translated: CASDRGTPYEQYF.

The J gene is TRBJ1-1, the V gene TRBV11-2, with 7 bases that match TRBD1. V lost 2 bases and J lost 5; bases outside the gene matches: 11. The CDR3 spans 16 residues. Germline CDR1 SGHAT, CDR2 FQNNGV. Here the CDR3 reads CASSLWGAQGETEAFF. The CDR3 bases are TGTGCCAGCAGCTTATGGGGGGCGCAGGGGGAGACTGAAGCTTTCTTT.

The chain combines TRBV9 with TRBJ2-6; D is perhaps TRBD1 (5 bases). This CDR3 has 15 amino acids. With 4 bases removed from V and 2 bases from J, the gap between germline ends came to 10 bases. Germline CDR1 and CDR2: SGDLS and YYNGEE. The CDR3 coding sequence is TGTGCCAGCAGCTTCAGGGTGCCTGGGGCCAACGTCCTGACTTTC. Protein: CASSFRVPGANVLTF.

This clone is a singleton in its sample. The genes are TRBV30 and TRBJ1-1; TRBD1 agrees at 10 bases. The CDR3 runs 12 residues. Germline loops: CDR1 GTSNPN, CDR2 SVGIG (reference sequence). The J segment lost 12 bases and the V segment lost 1 base, leaving 5 bases of the junction unmatched. The CDR3 loop is CAWSGTGGMTFF. CDR3 coding DNA: TGTGCCTGGAGTGGGACAGGGGGTATGACTTTCTTT.